The rows below give T cell receptor beta chains drawn from one sample of a study of Graves' ophthalmopathy and Graves' hyperthyroidism. MiXCR, applied by TCRdb to the multiplex PCR reads, yields one record per CDR3 protein. The table shows about 400,000 distinct CDR3 sequences, with over 15% occurring only once. Input material: peripheral blood. The receptors come from a woman under 30 with stable Graves' hyperthyroidism. Both conserved end residues are part of each CDR3. D genes are given only for firm matches. Only part of the rows carry a size: once, few, many, or a class if the clone is expanded.

J gene | D gene | clone size | V gene | CDR3 DNA | CDR3 protein
TRBJ2-5 | . | . | TRBV6-4 | TGTGCCAGCAGTGTTCTTGGGGGCCAAGAGACCCAGTACTTC | CASSVLGGQETQYF
TRBJ1-1 | . | once | TRBV9 | TGTGCCAGCAGCGTAGGATGGGAGACTGAAGCTTTCTTT | CASSVGWETEAFF
TRBJ2-5 | . | many | TRBV6-2/TRBV6-3 | TGTGCCAGCACAGACCAAGAGACCCAGTACTTC | CASTDQETQYF
TRBJ1-5 | . | many | TRBV19 | TGTGCCAGTAGTATTCAGGATGGCAATCAGCCCCAGCATTTT | CASSIQDGNQPQHF
TRBJ1-5 | . | many | TRBV6-1 | TGTGCCAGCAGCGCCAATCAGCCCCAGCATTTT | CASSANQPQHF
TRBJ2-5 | TRBD2 | many | TRBV7-2 | TGTGCCAGCAGCCCCAGGGAGGGGTTTCCAGAGACCCAGTACTTC | CASSPREGFPETQYF
TRBJ2-7 | . | . | TRBV6-5 | TGTGCCAGCAGTTACTCGACGACCGGACCGGCCAGCGAGCAGTACTTC | CASSYSTTGPASEQYF
TRBJ2-7 | . | . | TRBV7-9 | TGTGCCAGCAGCTATGGGACGGTATCGGGCGAGCAGTACTTC | CASSYGTVSGEQYF
TRBJ2-5 | . | few | TRBV19 | TGTGCCAGCTCCTCGACTGGGTCACTAGAGACCCAGTACTTC | CASSSTGSLETQYF
TRBJ2-7 | . | few | TRBV6-2/TRBV6-3 | TGTGCCACCCTCAAGAGGGGCCAATCCTACGAGCAGTACTTC | CATLKRGQSYEQYF
TRBJ2-7 | . | many | TRBV6-5 | TGTGCCAGCAGTACCTTGTCCAGCAAGGAGCAGTACTTC | CASSTLSSKEQYF
TRBJ1-1 | TRBD1 | . | TRBV27 | TGTGCCAGCAGTTCCTGGACAGGGCGGGAAGGAACTGAAGCTTTCTTT | CASSSWTGREGTEAFF
TRBJ2-7 | . | . | TRBV6-2/TRBV6-3 | TGTGCCAGCAGTCGGACGGCGACCTACGAGCAGTACTTC | CASSRTATYEQYF
TRBJ1-3 | . | many | TRBV6-2/TRBV6-3 | TGTGCCAGCAGCCACGGGAACACCATATATTTT | CASSHGNTIYF
TRBJ2-5 | . | many | TRBV6-1 | TGTGCCAGCAGTCGAGGGGTGATGGAGACCCAGTACTTC | CASSRGVMETQYF
TRBJ1-2 | . | many | TRBV12-3/TRBV12-4 | TGTGCCAGCCGTGGCCCCCTCAACTATGGCTACACCTTC | CASRGPLNYGYTF
TRBJ2-7 | . | many | TRBV20-1 | TGCAGTGCTGGACTGTCCGAGTACGAGCAGTACTTC | CSAGLSEYEQYF
TRBJ1-1 | . | many | TRBV11-1 | TGTGCCAGCAGCTTAAGGTCGGAGGGTCGTGGTCCATTGAACACTGAAGCTTTCTTT | CASSLRSEGRGPLNTEAFF
TRBJ2-7 | TRBD1 | many | TRBV20-1 | TGCAGTGCCACCGACAGGGGAGAAGAAGAGCAGTACTTC | CSATDRGEEEQYF
TRBJ1-2 | TRBD1 | many | TRBV10-3 | TGTGCCATCAGTGAGTCGTCCGGACAGGGAGGGTATGGCTACACCTTC | CAISESSGQGGYGYTF
TRBJ2-5 | TRBD2 | many | TRBV20-1 | TGCAGTGCTAGAGATCCTAGCGGGGGGTCTCAAGAGACCCAGTACTTC | CSARDPSGGSQETQYF
TRBJ1-1 | . | many | TRBV12-3/TRBV12-4 | TGTGCCAGCAGTTACGCAAAAGCACGCGAAGCTTTCTTT | CASSYAKAREAFF
TRBJ1-1 | . | many | TRBV19 | TGTGCCAGTAGTATAAAAAGGGGCCCCCAGAGGAACACTGAAGCTTTCTTT | CASSIKRGPQRNTEAFF
TRBJ1-2 | TRBD1 | . | TRBV6-1 | TGTGCCAGCAGTGAGGCTACAGGGGCTGGCTACACCTTC | CASSEATGAGYTF
TRBJ2-5 | . | many | TRBV2 | TGTGCCAGCAGTGTCGTACCGGAGACCCAGTACTTC | CASSVVPETQYF
TRBJ2-5 | TRBD2 | many | TRBV2 | TGTGCCAGCAGTCTTTTGACTAGCACCGTAGGGACCCAGTACTTC | CASSLLTSTVGTQYF
TRBJ2-5 | TRBD2 | many | TRBV11-3 | TGTGCCAGCAGCCCCCCGGCTAGCGGGAAGACCCAGTACTTC | CASSPPASGKTQYF
TRBJ2-5 | TRBD1 | many | TRBV6-2/TRBV6-3 | TGTGCCAGCAGAAACAGGGGGCTGGAGACCCAGTACTTC | CASRNRGLETQYF
TRBJ1-2 | . | . | TRBV12-3/TRBV12-4 | TGTGCCAGCAGTTCATCCCTGACGGGCTACACCTTC | CASSSSLTGYTF
TRBJ1-6 | . | many | TRBV12-3/TRBV12-4 | TGTGCCAGCAGTTTGGAGGGGCCTGTCCCCCTCCACTTT | CASSLEGPVPLHF
TRBJ2-5 | . | many | TRBV20-1 | TGCAGTGCTAGAGTAGGGTTGCCTCCGGAGACCCAGTACTTC | CSARVGLPPETQYF
TRBJ1-2 | TRBD1 | many | TRBV24-1 | TGTGCCACCAGTGATTCCACAGGGGGCGAAGGCTACACCTTC | CATSDSTGGEGYTF
TRBJ1-5 | TRBD1 | many | TRBV6-1 | TGTGCCAGCAGCCAGGGACAGGGGGACAATCAGCCCCAGCATTTT | CASSQGQGDNQPQHF
TRBJ2-7 | TRBD1 | few | TRBV7-9 | TGTGCCAGCAGCTCGGGACAGCTAGGGTATCACGAGCAGTACTTC | CASSSGQLGYHEQYF
TRBJ2-7 | TRBD1 | many | TRBV6-1 | TGTGCCAGCAGGCAGGCGGGACAGGGATACGAGCAGTACTTC | CASRQAGQGYEQYF
TRBJ1-6 | TRBD1 | few | TRBV12-3/TRBV12-4 | TGTGCCAGCAGTCCATACCAGGGGGCCGATAATTCACACCTCCACTTT | CASSPYQGADNSHLHF
TRBJ1-1 | . | many | TRBV6-5 | TGTGCCAGCAGTTACCAAACAGGGAGGAGGACTGAAGCTTTCTTT | CASSYQTGRRTEAFF
TRBJ1-1 | TRBD1 | many | TRBV6-2/TRBV6-3 | TGTGCCAGCAGTTACGTATTCAGGGGGCCTTGGAACACTGAAGCTTTCTTT | CASSYVFRGPWNTEAFF
TRBJ1-2 | . | . | TRBV6-1 | TGTGCCAGCAGTGAAACAGGCGCCCATGGCGCATATGCTGGCTACACCTTC | CASSETGAHGAYAGYTF
TRBJ1-6 | . | many | TRBV12-3/TRBV12-4 | TGTGCCAGCAGTTGGGGGGGCCATAATTCACCCCTCCACTTT | CASSWGGHNSPLHF
TRBJ2-2 | TRBD1 | few | TRBV29-1 | TGCAGCACCCGACAGGGATTAAACACCGGGGAGCTGTTTTTT | CSTRQGLNTGELFF
TRBJ1-1 | . | many | TRBV29-1 | TGCAGCGCCGGTACAGCACAGAACACTGAAGCTTTCTTT | CSAGTAQNTEAFF
TRBJ1-5 | . | many | TRBV28 | TGTGCCAGCAGTTGGGGGTTTCAGCCCCAGCATTTT | CASSWGFQPQHF
TRBJ2-7 | TRBD2 | many | TRBV29-1 | TGCAGCGTTGAAGCCCGAAGTGCGCGGGGGGCCCTTTTCTCCTACGAGCAGTACTTC | CSVEARSARGALFSYEQYF